Detailed here is one T cell receptor beta chain. The CDR3 length is 13 residues. Trimming cost V 1 base and J 8 bases, with 11 bases left between them. Germline loops: CDR1 MNHEY, CDR2 SMNVEV (reference sequence). TCRB transcripts that were expressed got sequenced, as all of the isolated RNA had been reverse transcribed. The method was immunoSEQ multiplex PCR; TCRdb's version includes in-frame clones alone and lacks a portion of them. The sample holds about 210,000 clones, roughly 10% seen once. These data belong to a study of beta chain features in type 1 diabetes. Material: central memory CD4+ T cells from blood. The chain carries TRBV27 and TRBJ1-2, with D hard to call. The clonotype was recovered from a young man in good health. The CDR3 sequence is CASSLLATGGYTF. CDR3 coding DNA: TGTGCCAGCAGTTTATTGGCCACGGGGGGCTACACCTTC.